The text below deals with one T cell receptor beta chain. This entry comes from a study of blood T cells in healthy people across ages. A second roughly 6 to 12 cycle PCR used barcoded and J-beta primers. TCRdb reprocessed the 5' RACE reads via MiXCR and lists one record per CDR3 protein. In the table there are hundreds of thousands of distinct CDR3 sequences, 40% to 50% of which are singletons. Germline CDR1 reads LNHNV; CDR2 reads YYDKDF (reference sequence). The CDR3 is 12 residues long. V lost 6 bases and J lost 3, with 6 bases in between. The receptor was derived from a man aged 60-69 years in good health. The specimen sequenced was blood. The chain recombines TRBV15 with TRBJ2-1; unclear D gene. CDR3 protein: CATRNSYNEQFF. The DNA for the CDR3 is TGTGCCACCAGAAATAGCTACAATGAGCAGTTCTTC.